Given below is one T cell receptor beta chain in context. TCRdb's copy holds only in-frame clones and misses some; the assay was immunoSEQ multiplex PCR. The sample records fewer than 200,000 clones, just under 85% being singletons. The record originates from a study of blood T cell repertoires in COVID-19. V was cut by 8 bases and J by 4 bases, with 14 bases left in between. The CDR3 covers 14 residues. Germline CDR1 reads SGHVS; CDR2 reads FQNEAQ. V usage is TRBV7-8 and J usage is TRBJ1-4; D perhaps matches TRBD1 (6 bases). This sequence originates from a woman aged 80 or over with COVID-19, enrolled during active disease. Sequences were obtained from peripheral blood. CDR3: CASARQGINEKLFF. The CDR3 DNA sequence: TGTGCCAGCGCCCGGCAGGGGATTAATGAAAAACTGTTTTTT.